There are many counts of the clone carrying this T cell receptor (beta chain). Its antigen is unidentified. This specimen belongs to a study of early T cells in non-severe SARS-CoV-2 infection. Study background: Sequencing used unsorted whole-blood bulk RNA, so chains lack pairing.

The protocol attached unique molecular identifiers to individual cDNA molecules. TCRdb fed the 5' RACE reads into MiXCR, producing one record per CDR3 protein. Altogether roughly 61,000 distinct CDR3 sequences are present, around 13% being singletons, with the ten largest covering about 9.3%. The CDR3 has 16 residues. CDR1 is DFQATT and CDR2 is SNEGSKA in the germline V gene (reference sequence). Trimming took off 4 bases at V and 0 bases at J, with 18 bases between the two ends. Study outcomes and limitations: Matching against VDJdb likely underestimated virus-specific expansions, favoring anti-spike CD8.

This TCR derives from an adult who was a healthcare worker with PCR-confirmed SARS-CoV-2 infection or an uninfected control (not recorded which). The J gene is TRBJ1-2, the V gene TRBV20-1, with D possibly being TRBD1 (6 bases). Here the sequenced sample was whole blood, taken at baseline. For the CDR3, the DNA is TGCAGTGCTACAATACAGGGAGCATCAGCTAACTATGGCTACACCTTC. This encodes CSATIQGASANYGYTF.